A single T cell receptor (beta chain) is shown here with its context. Here immunoSEQ multiplex PCR was the method, and the copy in TCRdb shows in-frame clones only, minus some. The repertoire consists of about 45,000 clones, with more than 70% occurring once and the leading ten covering 15% to 20%. There are 16 residues in the CDR3. The V gene end was trimmed by 3 bases and the J gene end by 7 bases; junction bases not matched to a gene: 10. Germline V gene data show CDR1 as MDHEN and CDR2 as SYDVKM. The sample originates from a study of OX40 agonist ivuxolimab in advanced cancers. This chain connects TRBV28 to TRBJ2-2; 8 nucleotides match TRBD1. The receptor was isolated from an adult with an advanced solid tumor such as melanoma, head and neck, liver or kidney cancer. The specimen was CD4+ or CD8+ T cells sorted from blood, collected in a trial of the OX40 agonist ivuxolimab. CDR3 coding DNA: TGTGCCAGCAGTTTGGGCCCAGGGGGCGGGTACGGGGAGCTGTTTTTT. Amino acid sequence: CASSLGPGGGYGELFF.